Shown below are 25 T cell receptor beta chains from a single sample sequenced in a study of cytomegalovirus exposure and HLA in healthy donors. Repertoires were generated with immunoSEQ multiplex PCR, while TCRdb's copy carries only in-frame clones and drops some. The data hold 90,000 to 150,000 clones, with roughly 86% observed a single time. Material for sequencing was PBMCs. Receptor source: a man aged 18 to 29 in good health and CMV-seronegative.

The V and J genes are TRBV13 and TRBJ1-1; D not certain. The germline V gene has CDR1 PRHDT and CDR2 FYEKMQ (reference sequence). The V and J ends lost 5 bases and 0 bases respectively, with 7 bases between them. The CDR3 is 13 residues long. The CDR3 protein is CASSRTMNTEAFF. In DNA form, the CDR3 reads TGTGCCAGCAGCCGCACAATGAACACTGAAGCTTTCTTT.

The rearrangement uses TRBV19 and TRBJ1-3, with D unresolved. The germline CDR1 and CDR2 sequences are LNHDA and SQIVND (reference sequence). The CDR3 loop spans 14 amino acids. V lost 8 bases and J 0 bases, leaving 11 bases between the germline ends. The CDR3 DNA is TGTGCCAGTTCCAATAGTCGCTCTGGAAACACCATATATTTT. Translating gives CASSNSRSGNTIYF.

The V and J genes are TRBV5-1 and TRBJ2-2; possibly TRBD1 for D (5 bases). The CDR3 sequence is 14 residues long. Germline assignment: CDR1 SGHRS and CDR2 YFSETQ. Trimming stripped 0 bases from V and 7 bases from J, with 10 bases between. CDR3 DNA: TGCGCCAGCAGCTTGGGACATACAGGCGGGGAGCTGTTTTTT. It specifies CASSLGHTGGELFF.

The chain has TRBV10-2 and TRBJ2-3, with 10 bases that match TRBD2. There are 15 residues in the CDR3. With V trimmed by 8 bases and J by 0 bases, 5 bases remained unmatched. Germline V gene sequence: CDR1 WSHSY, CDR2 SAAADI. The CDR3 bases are TGCGCCAGCGCCTTGACTAGCGGGAGCACAGATACGCAGTATTTT. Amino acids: CASALTSGSTDTQYF.

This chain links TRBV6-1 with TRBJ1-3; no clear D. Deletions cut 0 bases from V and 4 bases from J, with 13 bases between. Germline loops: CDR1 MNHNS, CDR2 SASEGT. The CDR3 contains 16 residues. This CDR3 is CASSEALAGFGNTIYF. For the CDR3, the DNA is TGTGCCAGCAGTGAAGCGCTAGCGGGTTTCGGAAACACCATATATTTT.

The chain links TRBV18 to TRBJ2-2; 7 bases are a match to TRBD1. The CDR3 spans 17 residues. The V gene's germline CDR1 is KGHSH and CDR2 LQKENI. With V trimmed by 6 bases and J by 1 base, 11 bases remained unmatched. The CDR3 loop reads CASSPEKGQKNTGELFF. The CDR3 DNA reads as TGTGCCAGCTCCCCAGAAAAGGGACAGAAGAACACCGGGGAGCTGTTTTTT.

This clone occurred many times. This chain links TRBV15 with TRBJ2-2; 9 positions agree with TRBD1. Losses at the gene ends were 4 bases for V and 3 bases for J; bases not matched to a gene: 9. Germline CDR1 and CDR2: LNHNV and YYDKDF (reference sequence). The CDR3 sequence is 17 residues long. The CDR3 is CATSTIARTGDTGELFF. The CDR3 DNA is TGTGCCACCAGCACTATTGCCCGGACAGGGGACACCGGGGAGCTGTTTTTT.

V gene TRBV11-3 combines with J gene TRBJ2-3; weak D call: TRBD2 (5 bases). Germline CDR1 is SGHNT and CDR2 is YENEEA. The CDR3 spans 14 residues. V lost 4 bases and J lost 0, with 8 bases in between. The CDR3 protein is CASSSRTSTDTQYF. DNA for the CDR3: TGTGCCAGCAGCTCCCGGACTAGCACAGATACGCAGTATTTT.

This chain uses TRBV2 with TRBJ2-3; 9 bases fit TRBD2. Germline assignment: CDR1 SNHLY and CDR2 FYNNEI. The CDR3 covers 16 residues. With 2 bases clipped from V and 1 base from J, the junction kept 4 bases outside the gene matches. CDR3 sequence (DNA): TGTGCCAGCAGTGAACGACCTAGCGGGGGCACAGATACGCAGTATTTT. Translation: CASSERPSGGTDTQYF.

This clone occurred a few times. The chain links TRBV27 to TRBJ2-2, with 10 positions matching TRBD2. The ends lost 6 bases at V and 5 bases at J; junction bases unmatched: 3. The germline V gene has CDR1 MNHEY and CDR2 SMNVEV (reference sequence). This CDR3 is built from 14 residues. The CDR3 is CASRNSGGTGELFF. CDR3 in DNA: TGTGCCAGCAGGAATAGCGGGGGGACCGGGGAGCTGTTTTTT.

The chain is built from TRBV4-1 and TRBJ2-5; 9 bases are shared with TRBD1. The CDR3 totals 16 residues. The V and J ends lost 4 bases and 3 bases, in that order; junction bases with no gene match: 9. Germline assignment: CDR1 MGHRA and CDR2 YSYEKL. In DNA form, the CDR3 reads TGCGCCAGCAGCCCAGGAAGCAGGGACAGGGAAGAGACCCAGTACTTC. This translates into CASSPGSRDREETQYF.

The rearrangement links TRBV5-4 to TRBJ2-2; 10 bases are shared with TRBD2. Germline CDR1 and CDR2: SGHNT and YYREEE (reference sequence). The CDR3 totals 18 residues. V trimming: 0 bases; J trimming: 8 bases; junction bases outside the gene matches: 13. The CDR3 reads CASSLGGGTSVTAGELFF. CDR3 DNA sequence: TGTGCCAGCAGCTTGGGAGGGGGGACTAGCGTCACGGCGGGGGAGCTGTTTTTT.

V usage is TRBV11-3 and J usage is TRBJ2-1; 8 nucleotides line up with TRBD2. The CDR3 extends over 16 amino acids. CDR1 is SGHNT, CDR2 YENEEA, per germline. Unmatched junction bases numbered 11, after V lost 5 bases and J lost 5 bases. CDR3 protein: CASSGGTRGNHNEQFF. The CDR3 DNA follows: TGTGCCAGCAGCGGGGGGACTAGGGGCAACCACAATGAGCAGTTCTTC.

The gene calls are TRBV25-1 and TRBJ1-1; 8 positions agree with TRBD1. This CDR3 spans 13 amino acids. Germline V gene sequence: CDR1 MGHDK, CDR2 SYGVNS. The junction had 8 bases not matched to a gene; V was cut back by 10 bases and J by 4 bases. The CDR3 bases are TGTGCCACCGCACAGGGGGTAAGCACTGAAGCTTTCTTT. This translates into CATAQGVSTEAFF.

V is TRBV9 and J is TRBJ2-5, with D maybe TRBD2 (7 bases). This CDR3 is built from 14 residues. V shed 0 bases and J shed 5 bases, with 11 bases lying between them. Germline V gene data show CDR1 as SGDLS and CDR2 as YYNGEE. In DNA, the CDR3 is TGTGCCAGCAGCGTAGCTCGGGGGGCTGAGACCCAGTACTTC. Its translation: CASSVARGAETQYF.

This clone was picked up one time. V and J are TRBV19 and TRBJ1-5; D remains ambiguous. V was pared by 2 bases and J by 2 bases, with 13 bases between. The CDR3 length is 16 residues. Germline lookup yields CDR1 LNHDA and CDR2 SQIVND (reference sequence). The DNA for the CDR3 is TGTGCCAGTAGTATAAGGCGGCCGGGTGGCAATCAGCCCCAGCATTTT. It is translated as CASSIRRPGGNQPQHF.

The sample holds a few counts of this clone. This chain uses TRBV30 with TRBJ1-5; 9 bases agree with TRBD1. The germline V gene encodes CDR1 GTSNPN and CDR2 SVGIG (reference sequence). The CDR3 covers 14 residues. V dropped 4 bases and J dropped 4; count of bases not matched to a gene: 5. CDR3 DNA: TGTGCCTGGAACCAAGGACAGGGGAATCAGCCCCAGCATTTT. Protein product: CAWNQGQGNQPQHF.

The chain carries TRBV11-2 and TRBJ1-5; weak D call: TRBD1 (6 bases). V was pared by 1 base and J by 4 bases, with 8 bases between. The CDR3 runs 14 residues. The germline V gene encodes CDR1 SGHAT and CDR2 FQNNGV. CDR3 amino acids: CASSLGDTNQPQHF. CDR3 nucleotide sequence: TGTGCCAGCAGCTTAGGGGACACAAATCAGCCCCAGCATTTT.

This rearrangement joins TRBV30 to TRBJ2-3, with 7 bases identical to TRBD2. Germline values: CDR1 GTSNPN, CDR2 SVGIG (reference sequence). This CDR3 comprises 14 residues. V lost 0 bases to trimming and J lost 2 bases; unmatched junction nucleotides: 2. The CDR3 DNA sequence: TGTGCCTGGAGTGTAGCGGGGTCCACAGATACGCAGTATTTT. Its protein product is CAWSVAGSTDTQYF.

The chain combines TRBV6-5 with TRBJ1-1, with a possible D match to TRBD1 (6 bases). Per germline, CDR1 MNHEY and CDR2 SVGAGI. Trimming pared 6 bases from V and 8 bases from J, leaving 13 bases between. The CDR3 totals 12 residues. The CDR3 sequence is CASSAGDLEAFF. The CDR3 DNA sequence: TGTGCCAGCAGCGCAGGGGATTTGGAAGCTTTCTTT.

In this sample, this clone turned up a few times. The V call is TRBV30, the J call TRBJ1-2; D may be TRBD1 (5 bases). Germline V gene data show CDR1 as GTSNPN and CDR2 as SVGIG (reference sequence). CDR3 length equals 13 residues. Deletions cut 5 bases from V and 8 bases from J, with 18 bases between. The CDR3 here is CAWGTPKPLGYTF. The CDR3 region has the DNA TGTGCCTGGGGGACTCCCAAGCCTTTGGGCTACACCTTC.

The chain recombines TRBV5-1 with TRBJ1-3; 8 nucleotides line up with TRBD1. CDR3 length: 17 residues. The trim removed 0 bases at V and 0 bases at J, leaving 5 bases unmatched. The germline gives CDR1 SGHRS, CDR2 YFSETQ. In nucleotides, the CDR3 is TGCGCCAGCAGCTTGGGGACAGGGTCCGGCTCTGGAAACACCATATATTTT. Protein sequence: CASSLGTGSGSGNTIYF.

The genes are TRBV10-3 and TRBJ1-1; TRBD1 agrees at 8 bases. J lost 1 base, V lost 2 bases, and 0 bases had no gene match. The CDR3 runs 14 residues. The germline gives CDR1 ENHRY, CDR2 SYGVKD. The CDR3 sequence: CAISEGQGNTEAFF. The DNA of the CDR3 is TGTGCCATCAGTGAGGGACAGGGGAACACTGAAGCTTTCTTT.

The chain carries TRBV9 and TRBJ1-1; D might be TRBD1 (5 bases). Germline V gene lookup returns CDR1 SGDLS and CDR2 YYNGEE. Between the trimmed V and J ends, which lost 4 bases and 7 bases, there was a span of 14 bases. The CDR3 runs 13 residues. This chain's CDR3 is CASSSSGSGEAFF. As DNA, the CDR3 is TGTGCCAGCAGCTCATCAGGGTCGGGTGAAGCTTTCTTT. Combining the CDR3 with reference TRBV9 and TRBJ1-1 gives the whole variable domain DSGVTQTPKHLITATGQRVTLRCSPRSGDLSVYWYQQSLDQGLQFLIQYYNGEERAKGNILERFSAQQFPDLHSELNLSSLELGDSALYFCASSSSGSGEAFFGQGTRLTVV.

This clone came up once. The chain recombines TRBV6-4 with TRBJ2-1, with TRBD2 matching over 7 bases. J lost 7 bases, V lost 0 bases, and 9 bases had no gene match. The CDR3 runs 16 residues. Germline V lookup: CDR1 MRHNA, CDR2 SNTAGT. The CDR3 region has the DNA TGTGCCAGCAGTGACTCATTCGCGGGAGTTAGTAATGAGCAGTTCTTC. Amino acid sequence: CASSDSFAGVSNEQFF.